What follows are 23 T cell receptor beta chains derived from one specimen sequenced in a study of Tregs in tolerant kidney transplant recipients (dated by TCRdb to about 2019). The transplants used related donors with nonmyeloablative bone marrow transplantation, and mixed chimerism in the human trials was transient. Library construction relied on the immunoSEQ multiplex PCR assay. The clones in this table, taken by TCRdb from immuneACCESS, are in-frame only. Not every clone is retained; where verified, under half of the shortfall comes from an unresolved V gene, and the cause of the rest is unknown. The table for this sample lists around 10,000 clones. Jointly, the top ten make up around 26% of the sample. The material was CD8+ T cells from blood (PBMCs), obtained 24 months after the transplant. The source of these receptors is a human patient who received a combined kidney and bone marrow transplant. Some T cells present after a transplant may be cells of the graft donor.

A word on this clone: Sequencing ends 3 residues short of the CDR3 end; the germline J gene provides the rest. The chain is built from TRBV19 and TRBJ2-7; D perhaps matches TRBD1 (5 bases). Per the germline V gene, CDR1 is LNHDA and CDR2 is SQIVND (reference sequence). V dropped 3 bases and J dropped 4 bases, with 13 bases sitting between them. The CDR3 spans 14 residues. The CDR3 DNA, read in part, is TGTGCCAGTAGTATTCAGGGCTCGTCTTACGAG. Amino acid sequence: CASSIQGSSYE. The whole CDR3 reads CASSIQGSSYEQYF.

Of note for this clone: The CDR3 end falls 3 residues outside the read, so it is completed with the germline J gene. The chain is built from TRBV18 and TRBJ1-2; TRBD1 might be the D (6 bases). V shed 2 bases and J shed 4 bases, with 11 bases lying between them. This CDR3 is 14 amino acids long. Germline assignment: CDR1 KGHSH and CDR2 LQKENI. CDR3 sequence reads: CASSPTGYPYGYTF. Incomplete CDR3 DNA: TGTGCCAGCTCACCAACAGGGTACCCCTATGGC. The whole variable domain, remainder taken from reference TRBV18 and TRBJ1-2, is NAGVMQNPRHLVRRRGQEARLRCSPMKGHSHVYWYRQLPEEGLKFMVYLQKENIIDESGMPKERFSAEFPKEGPSILRIQQVVRGDSAAYFCASSPTGYPYGYTFGSGTRLTVV.

In the case of this clone: The CDR3 end falls 3 residues outside the read, so it is completed with the germline J gene. The chain carries TRBV28 and TRBJ1-5; TRBD1 might be the D (6 bases). CDR3 length: 13 amino acids. Germline V gene data show CDR1 as MDHEN and CDR2 as SYDVKM. Deletions cut 6 bases from V and 7 bases from J, with 13 bases between. The CDR3 DNA, read in part, is TGTGCCAGCAGGCGAGGACAGATGCAGCCC. This codes for CASRRGQMQP. The whole CDR3 region reads CASRRGQMQPQHF.

Note on this clone: The read terminates 3 residues before the CDR3 end, so the remaining end is supplied by the germline J gene. The rearrangement joins TRBV7-9 to TRBJ2-3, with 8 bases fitting TRBD2. This CDR3 has 15 amino acids. CDR1 and CDR2 from the germline V gene are SEHNR and FQNEAQ (reference sequence). Trimming cost V 5 bases and J 3 bases; bases outside gene matches: 7. The CDR3 region is CASSVPGLGTDTQYF. The covered CDR3 bases are TGTGCCAGCAGCGTACCGGGACTAGGAACAGATACG.

About this clone itself: The read stops 3 residues short of the end of the CDR3; the missing end is completed from the germline J gene. V gene TRBV20-1 combines with J gene TRBJ1-3, with TRBD1 matching over 9 bases. V dropped 5 bases and J dropped 4; count of bases not matched to a gene: 9. This CDR3 comprises 15 residues. Germline V gene sequence: CDR1 DFQATT, CDR2 SNEGSKA (reference sequence). The CDR3 loop reads CSAFTGGARGNTIYF. The part of the CDR3 DNA that was read is TGCAGTGCTTTTACAGGGGGCGCGAGGGGAAACACC.

This clone is classed as medium-sized by frequency. The read ends 3 residues shy of where the CDR3 ends; the end is completed using the germline J gene. The chain is built from TRBV30 and TRBJ1-1; D is undetermined. Germline V gives CDR1 GTSNPN, CDR2 SVGIG (reference sequence). The germline V and J ends were trimmed by 0 bases and 6 bases, with 5 bases remaining between them. The CDR3 loop spans 11 amino acids. CDR3 amino acids: CAWSVLAEAFF. The covered CDR3 bases are TGTGCCTGGAGTGTACTGGCTGAA. Together with reference TRBV30 and TRBJ1-1, the CDR3 gives the full variable domain: SQTIHQWPATLVQPVGSPLSLECTVEGTSNPNLYWYRQAAGRGLQLLFYSVGIGQISSEVPQNLSASRPQDRQFILSSKKLLLSDSGFYLCAWSVLAEAFFGQGTRLTVV.

Details on this clone: The sequenced fragment ends 3 residues before the CDR3 boundary, so the rest is inferred from the germline J gene. V is TRBV5-1 and J is TRBJ1-1; 9 positions agree with TRBD1. This CDR3 is built from 15 residues. Unmatched junction bases numbered 3, after V lost 2 bases and J lost 1 base. Germline V gene lookup returns CDR1 SGHRS and CDR2 YFSETQ. CDR3 region: CASSFNRGPNTEAFF. The sequenced CDR3 bases are TGCGCCAGCAGCTTCAACAGGGGGCCGAACACTGAA.

As concerns this clone: The read finishes 3 residues shy of the CDR3 end, and the germline J gene is used to complete it. The chain combines TRBV28 with TRBJ2-3; 8 positions agree with TRBD1. The V gene's germline CDR1 is MDHEN and CDR2 SYDVKM. The CDR3 runs to 17 residues. V trimming: 5 bases; J trimming: 1 base; junction bases outside the gene matches: 11. The covered CDR3 bases are TGTGCCAGCAGTATCCTCAGGGGGCCGATTGGCACAGATACG. Amino acids: CASSILRGPIGTDT. In full, the CDR3 reads CASSILRGPIGTDTQYF.

With regard to this clone: The read ends 3 residues before the CDR3 terminus; that terminus is restored from the germline J gene. V gene TRBV7-8 combines with J gene TRBJ2-7, with 7 nucleotides matching TRBD2. Germline values: CDR1 SGHVS, CDR2 FQNEAQ. V lost 6 bases and J lost 2; bases outside the gene matches: 1. This CDR3 comprises 12 residues. CDR3 sequence: CASRGLAYEQYF. Incomplete CDR3 DNA: TGTGCCAGCAGAGGACTAGCCTACGAG.

Points on this clone: Read sequence stops 3 residues before the CDR3 end, and the germline J gene provides the missing end. V usage is TRBV5-5 and J usage is TRBJ2-5; D ambiguous. The CDR3 length is 13 residues. Germline CDR1 and CDR2: SGHKS and YYEKEE (reference sequence). V was cut by 2 bases and J by 1 base, with 6 bases left in between. CDR3 protein: CASSLQPQETQYF. The covered CDR3 bases are TGTGCCAGCAGCTTACAGCCCCAAGAGACC.

On this clone: The CDR3 goes on 3 residues after the read ends, and that part is filled in from the germline J gene. The chain recombines TRBV19 with TRBJ2-3; TRBD2 matches 11 bases. Germline trimming cut 6 bases from V and 3 bases from J; bases unmatched to any gene: 5. The CDR3 is made up of 15 amino acids. CDR1 is LNHDA, CDR2 SQIVND, per germline (reference sequence). The CDR3 region is CASRILAGATDTQYF. The DNA read from the CDR3 is TGTGCCAGTAGGATACTAGCGGGAGCGACAGATACG.

About this clone itself: The read gets to within 3 residues of the CDR3 end, and the germline J gene fills in the rest. The rearrangement joins TRBV19 to TRBJ2-1; TRBD2 agrees at 11 bases. The CDR3 extends over 16 amino acids. The J segment lost 8 bases and the V segment lost 6 bases, leaving 12 bases of the junction unmatched. CDR1 LNHDA and CDR2 SQIVND come from the germline V gene (reference sequence). Incomplete CDR3 DNA: TGTGCCAGTAGCCGTCGACTAGCGGGACTTGAGGATGAG. Protein sequence: CASSRRLAGLEDE. The full-length CDR3 reads as CASSRRLAGLEDEQFF.

As to this clone: The sequenced fragment ends 3 residues before the CDR3 boundary, so the rest is inferred from the germline J gene. This chain uses TRBV5-1 with TRBJ2-3; possible D gene TRBD1, 6 bases. Trimming shortened V by 3 bases and J by 1 base, and 9 bases separated the two germline ends. The CDR3 extends over 14 amino acids. The germline gives CDR1 SGHRS, CDR2 YFSETQ. The DNA read from the CDR3 is TGCGCCAGCAGCTCACAGGGACGCACAGATACG. Translating gives CASSSQGRTDT. The whole CDR3 sequence reads CASSSQGRTDTQYF.

For this clone: The read falls 3 residues short of the CDR3 end, and the missing part is taken from the germline J gene. This chain joins TRBV5-1 and TRBJ2-7, with a weak D call TRBD2 (5 bases). CDR3 length: 14 residues. CDR1 and CDR2 from the germline V gene are SGHRS and YFSETQ. The ends were cut back, 1 base at V and 5 bases at J, with 13 bases in the middle. The sequenced part of the CDR3 DNA is TGCGCCAGCAGCTTGTTTGGCTCCGGGGACGAG. Translation gives CASSLFGSGDE. The whole CDR3 is CASSLFGSGDEQYF.

Remarks on this clone: The read falls 3 residues short of the CDR3 end, and the missing part is taken from the germline J gene. This sequence joins TRBV5-1 and TRBJ1-2; D not certain. CDR1 and CDR2 from the germline V gene are SGHRS and YFSETQ. Trimming took off 0 bases at V and 7 bases at J, with 10 bases between the two ends. This CDR3 is built from 13 residues. The CDR3 reads CASSLGRGGGYTF. The covered CDR3 bases are TGCGCCAGCAGCTTGGGACGGGGAGGTGGC.

As regards this clone: The read ends 3 residues shy of where the CDR3 ends; the end is completed using the germline J gene. The chain is built from TRBV7-6 and TRBJ2-7; no reliable D call. The V and J ends lost 0 bases and 0 bases respectively, with 6 bases between them. CDR1 and CDR2 from the germline V gene are SGHVS and FNYEAQ. The CDR3 runs 14 residues. The chain's CDR3 is CASSLAAVSYEQYF. Partial CDR3 DNA: TGTGCCAGCAGCTTAGCGGCCGTCTCCTACGAG.

On this clone: The CDR3 end falls 3 residues outside the read, so it is completed with the germline J gene. The chain carries TRBV20-1 and TRBJ2-7; 9 bases are shared with TRBD2. CDR1 and CDR2 from the germline V gene are DFQATT and SNEGSKA (reference sequence). This CDR3 spans 18 amino acids. The V and J ends lost 1 base and 2 bases, in that order; junction bases with no gene match: 15. CDR3 DNA (partial): TGCAGTGCTAGAGTCTTACCCCTTACTAGCGGGCAACCCTACGAG. Its translation: CSARVLPLTSGQPYE. The full CDR3 reads CSARVLPLTSGQPYEQYF.

As for this clone: The read terminates 3 residues before the CDR3 end, so the remaining end is supplied by the germline J gene. This chain links TRBV6-2 or TRBV6-3 with TRBJ2-2, with 12 bases aligning to TRBD2. The V gene end was trimmed by 6 bases and the J gene end by 5 bases; junction bases not matched to a gene: 7. There are 16 residues in the CDR3. Germline CDR1 MNHEY, CDR2 SVGEGT. This chain's CDR3 is CASREGLAGWTGELFF. The sequenced CDR3 bases are TGTGCCAGCAGGGAAGGACTAGCGGGATGGACCGGGGAG.

Frequency places this clone as medium-sized. The CDR3 is cut off 3 residues early in the read; its end comes from the germline J gene. The chain couples TRBV29-1 to TRBJ1-3; TRBD1 matches at 9 bases. This CDR3 contains 14 residues. V shed 7 bases and J 3 bases; nucleotides not matched to a gene: 7. Germline assignment: CDR1 SQVTM and CDR2 ANQGSEA. CDR3 in amino acids: CSADTGGGGNTIYF. The sequenced part of the CDR3 DNA is TGCAGCGCAGATACAGGGGGCGGTGGAAACACC.

As concerns this clone: Read data end 3 residues before the CDR3 end; the end is taken from the germline J gene. The V gene is TRBV11-2, the J gene TRBJ2-7, with 7 bases matching TRBD2. The junction had 5 bases not matched to a gene; V was cut back by 6 bases and J by 0 bases. The CDR3 loop spans 14 amino acids. Germline V gene sequence: CDR1 SGHAT, CDR2 FQNNGV. This chain's CDR3 is CASSSSGYSYEQYF. The covered CDR3 bases are TGTGCCAGCAGTTCTAGCGGTTACTCCTACGAG.

CDR3 DNA (partial): TGTGCCAGCAGCTTATCCCACTATCCAGCCTACGAG. Amino acids: CASSLSHYPAYE. The entire CDR3 protein reads CASSLSHYPAYEQYF. This chain joins TRBV7-6 and TRBJ2-7; D is uncertain. The read is 3 residues too short to cover the CDR3 end, so that end is filled in from the germline J gene. Between the trimmed V and J ends, which lost 2 bases and 2 bases, there was a span of 13 bases. The CDR3 covers 15 residues. Per the germline V gene, CDR1 is SGHVS and CDR2 is FNYEAQ.

With regard to this clone: The missing CDR3 end, 3 residues past where the read stops, is filled in from the germline J gene. V is TRBV5-1 and J is TRBJ1-4; 7 bases agree with TRBD1. J lost 10 bases, V lost 1 base, and 7 bases had no gene match. The CDR3 has 14 amino acids. In germline, CDR1 is SGHRS, CDR2 YFSETQ. The CDR3 reads CASSLYQGEGKLFF. CDR3 DNA, as far as it was read: TGCGCCAGCAGCTTGTACCAGGGGGAAGGAAAA.

In regard to this clone: The sequenced fragment ends 3 residues before the CDR3 boundary, so the rest is inferred from the germline J gene. The chain is built from TRBV29-1 and TRBJ2-1; no definite D call. This CDR3 has 12 amino acids. Trimming left V 3 bases short and J 6 bases short, with 9 bases between. Looked up from germline, CDR1 is SQVTM and CDR2 is ANQGSEA. CDR3 residues: CSVDRFGNEQFF. The covered CDR3 bases are TGCAGCGTTGACCGGTTTGGCAATGAG.